The T cell receptor (beta chain) described here comes from a study of vaccination effects on CD4 cells after COVID-19. Study observations and caveats: Marked clonal contraction of infection- and vaccine-induced clones was seen late after vaccination. Researchers report that only 1 of 255 vaccine-induced clones in healthy vaccinees cross-reacted with common cold coronaviruses.

This clone was seen a few times. Its antigen is as yet unknown. Data came from immunoSEQ multiplex PCR; TCRdb stores just in-frame clones and leaves some out. The sample lists around 37,000 clones; roughly 79% were seen once. Having been cultured for roughly 10 days, the cells underwent CD4+ T cell isolation. In the vaccine recipients, nucleocapsid antibodies were negative and there was no prior SARS-CoV-2 infection. This specimen consisted of CD4+ T cells from PBMCs cultured without peptide, obtained before COVID-19 vaccination. This clonotype was sampled from a human donor who received a COVID-19 vaccine.

Here the CDR3 DNA reads TGTGCCAGCAGCCAAGATCCACAGGGTGATTCACCCCTCCACTTT. It yields the protein CASSQDPQGDSPLHF. The chain joins TRBV4-2 to TRBJ1-6; maybe TRBD1 (6 bases). Trimming cost V 0 bases and J 8 bases, with 11 bases left between them. This CDR3 is 15 amino acids long. Germline V CDR1 and CDR2: LGHNA, YNFKEQ.